The next 11 T cell receptor gamma chains were all read from a single sample in a study of gamma delta lymphoproliferative disorders and STAT genes. TCRdb re-called clones from the multiplex PCR reads via CATT. Of some 2,500 gamma-chain clones listed, roughly a fifth are singletons. Genomic DNA from isolated PBMCs served as the sequencing template. The specimen sequenced was blood. These receptors were obtained from a human donor with gamma-delta T-cell large granular lymphocyte leukemia.

The rearrangement joins TRGV4 to TRGJP1. No J gene is reported in TCRdb; it was inferred here by comparing the DNA with germline. The CDR3 runs to 15 residues. Per the germline V gene, CDR1 is EGSTGY and CDR2 is YDSYTSSV. V dropped 4 bases and J dropped 11; count of bases not matched to a gene: 16. The chain's CDR3 is CATWDGPSRGWFKIF. CDR3 DNA: TGTGCCACCTGGGACGGGCCCTCCCGTGGGTGGTTCAAGATATTT.

This clone was observed a few times. The chain joins TRGV9 to TRGJ1 or TRGJ2. In the absence of a J gene in TCRdb, the DNA was matched to germline to assign it here. CDR1 GITISATS and CDR2 ISYDGTV come from the germline V gene (reference sequence). V dropped 0 bases and J dropped 0; count of bases not matched to a gene: 5. CDR3 length equals 15 residues. CDR3 loop: CALWEVEVNYYKKLF. In DNA form, the CDR3 reads TGTGCCTTGTGGGAGGTGGAGGTGAATTATTATAAGAAACTCTTT.

By frequency in the sample, this clone is medium-sized. V and J are TRGV2 and TRGJ1 or TRGJ2. No J gene was available from TCRdb, and it was assigned here by a germline match of the DNA. The germline CDR1 and CDR2 sequences are EGSNGY and YDSYNSKV. The V segment lost 3 bases and the J segment 4 bases; nucleotides outside the gene matches: 6. The CDR3 spans 13 residues. CDR3 coding DNA: TGTGCCACCTGGGACTGGGGATATTATAAGAAACTCTTT. Encoded protein: CATWDWGYYKKLF.

As to this clone: The sample holds other DNA sequences that translate to the same CDR3. V and J are TRGV3 and TRGJ1 or TRGJ2. As TCRdb names no J gene, one was assigned here on the basis of a DNA match to germline. With 0 bases clipped from V and 6 bases from J, the junction kept 5 bases outside the gene matches. Germline loops: CDR1 VTNTFY, CDR2 YDVSTARD (reference sequence). This CDR3 comprises 13 residues. CDR3 sequence reads: CATWDRRGYKKLF. In DNA, the CDR3 is TGTGCCACCTGGGACAGGCGGGGTTATAAGAAACTCTTT.

The chain is built from TRGV8 and TRGJ1 or TRGJ2. As TCRdb names no J gene, one was assigned here on the basis of a DNA match to germline. V lost 2 bases, J lost 11 bases, and 6 bases stayed unmatched. CDR1 and CDR2 (germline): VENAVY, YDSYNSRV. This CDR3 comprises 11 residues. CDR3: CATWDKGEKLF. CDR3 bases: TGTGCCACCTGGGATAAGGGGGAGAAACTCTTT.

This clone was detected only once. The chain recombines TRGV8 with TRGJ1 or TRGJ2. TCRdb carries no J gene annotation; the J gene was assigned here by matching the DNA with germline. The CDR3 runs to 11 residues. CDR1 VENAVY and CDR2 YDSYNSRV come from the germline V gene. Trimming cost V 0 bases and J 12 bases; bases outside gene matches: 5. The CDR3 DNA follows: TGTGCCACCTGGGATAGGCGGGGGAAACTCTTT. Translation gives CATWDRRGKLF.

This clone was detected a few times. The V gene is TRGV8, the J gene TRGJP1. Because TCRdb records no J gene, it was assigned here through a match of the DNA to germline. This CDR3 is 15 amino acids long. V shed 0 bases and J 4 bases; nucleotides not matched to a gene: 5. Germline V CDR1 and CDR2: VENAVY, YDSYNSRV. CDR3 DNA: TGTGCCACCTGGGATAGGTTAGGCACTGGTTGGTTCAAGATATTT. Amino acid sequence: CATWDRLGTGWFKIF.

To note about this clone: Other DNA sequences in the same sample also yield this CDR3. The J gene has no call, while the V gene is TRGV11. TRGV11 is sorted into the ORF group, with uncertain function. This CDR3 region has 11 residues. CDR3 protein: CACWIRLLELF. In nucleotides, the CDR3 is TGTGCCTGCTGGATTAGGCTCCTCGAACTATTT.

The sample holds a few counts of this clone. The genes are TRGV4 and TRGJ1 or TRGJ2. TCRdb lists no J gene, so it was determined here by aligning the DNA to germline. The CDR3 is 12 residues long. After removal of 4 bases from V and 10 bases from J, the junction contained 10 bases not matched to a gene. The germline V gene encodes CDR1 EGSTGY and CDR2 YDSYTSSV. CDR3 sequence reads: CATWDGPRKKLF. The DNA of the CDR3 is TGTGCCACCTGGGACGGGCCCAGGAAGAAACTCTTT.

This clone has a handful of counts. The sample holds other DNA sequences that translate to the same CDR3. This sequence joins TRGV10 and TRGJ1 or TRGJ2. TCRdb gives no J gene; it was assigned here by matching the DNA to germline. TRGV10 falls under the ORF class, with uncertain function. The J segment lost 12 bases and the V segment lost 8 bases, leaving 8 bases of the junction unmatched. This CDR3 comprises 10 residues. This CDR3 reads CAAWDSRKLF. In nucleotides, the CDR3 is TGTGCTGCGTGGGATTCTAGGAAACTCTTT.

The chain recombines TRGV5 with TRGJ1 or TRGJ2. The J gene was not available in TCRdb and was assigned here by matching the DNA to germline segments. CDR3 size: 12 residues. With 3 bases clipped from V and 5 bases from J, the junction kept 4 bases outside the gene matches. Germline lookup yields CDR1 VINAFY and CDR2 YDVSNSKD. The CDR3 spells CATWDENYKKLF. As DNA, the CDR3 is TGTGCCACCTGGGACGAGAATTATAAGAAACTCTTT.